This is a list of T cell receptor beta chains from one sample in a study of blood T cell repertoires in COVID-19. TCRdb keeps only in-frame clones here, not all; method: immunoSEQ multiplex PCR. The sample holds under 250,000 clones; 80% to 85% are singletons and the top ten take 8.9%. The sequencing input was PBMCs or T cells enriched from blood (not recorded which). The receptors derive from a woman aged 50 to 65 with acute COVID-19. The CDR3 runs from the conserved cysteine through the conserved F or W. A clone size is listed for some rows: how often the clone was seen (once, few, many), or a class if it is expanded.

TRBV24-1	TRBJ2-2	once	CATGTPNTGELFF
TRBV6-2/TRBV6-3	TRBJ2-6	once	CASSWTGGYSGANVLTF
TRBV6-5	TRBJ2-5	NA	CASRQGAGTQYF
TRBV11-2	TRBJ1-6	NA	CASSLDGQGAGSPLHF
TRBV7-9	TRBJ2-3	few	CASSFGTAADTQYF
TRBV11-3	TRBJ2-5	NA	CASSLYEQGQETQYF
TRBV28	TRBJ1-2	NA	CASSSNSGQGGANYGYTF
TRBV2	TRBJ2-4	NA	CASSEILGQGNIQYF
TRBV7-3	TRBJ2-1	NA	CASSVNNSPQFF
TRBV2	TRBJ2-1	NA	CASRGDSLHNEQFF
TRBV5-1	TRBJ2-5	NA	CASSLGTGDGTQYF
TRBV13	TRBJ2-5	NA	CASSLRETQYF
TRBV5-1	TRBJ1-5	few	CASSLVETGGNQPQHF
TRBV29-1	TRBJ1-2	NA	CSDYSGVRGYTF
TRBV18	TRBJ2-7	NA	CASSSLGQGDIYEQYF
TRBV2	TRBJ1-3	NA	CASSEQISGNTIYF
TRBV25-1	TRBJ1-4	few	CASSERGRGVGEKLFF
TRBV27	TRBJ1-5	few	CASSSAQGFQPQHF
TRBV9	TRBJ2-7	once	CASSVGFGPSYEQYF
TRBV6-6	TRBJ1-5	NA	CASSYSAGSRQPQHF
TRBV7-2	TRBJ2-5	NA	CASSLGSPPETQYF
TRBV25-1	TRBJ1-5	NA	CASSEFGDSNQPQHF
TRBV27	TRBJ2-3	NA	CASSLTRLPTDTQYF
TRBV18	TRBJ2-5	NA	CASSPPLSASGEETQYF
TRBV6-6	TRBJ1-1	NA	CASSRQGWGSMNTEAFF
TRBV4-1	TRBJ2-5	NA	CASSPDPRPQETQYF
TRBV7-3	TRBJ2-1	NA	CASSGRLAGLDNEQFF
TRBV6-4	TRBJ1-3	NA	CASRQHNVRHLHQNTIYF
TRBV7-9	TRBJ1-1	NA	CASSTRDRGATEAFF
TRBV18	TRBJ1-1	once	CASSPRQGAASNTEAFF
TRBV9	TRBJ1-3	NA	CASSPWVASTTGNTIYF
TRBV30	TRBJ1-2	NA	CAWSVWREFDYGYTF
TRBV7-7	TRBJ2-1	NA	CASSSGQGKGNDEQFF
TRBV4-1	TRBJ1-2	NA	CASSQEEGVYGYTF
TRBV5-5	TRBJ2-7	NA	CASSLGGDGNYEQYF
TRBV11-1	TRBJ1-2	many	CASSLGPEAYGYTF
TRBV7-9	TRBJ2-3	once	CASSPLPTDTQYF
TRBV29-1	TRBJ2-1	NA	CSGRPVAYNEQFF
TRBV15	TRBJ2-7	NA	CATSRLGQGFSYEQYF
TRBV28	TRBJ1-2	NA	CASSLYGATGSVYGYTF
TRBV9	TRBJ2-7	NA	CASSVAGGASYEQYF
TRBV14	TRBJ1-1	once	CASSQQAGQGSTEAFF
TRBV4-3	TRBJ2-7	NA	CASSQNPRDRGTYEQYF
TRBV7-2	TRBJ2-7	NA	CASSQQGLGSYEQYF
TRBV4-1	TRBJ2-5	NA	CASSLTGGAGTETQYF
TRBV4-3	TRBJ1-4	once	CASSHLDSNEKLFF
TRBV28	TRBJ1-5	NA	CASFSTPGQISNQPQHF
TRBV7-2	TRBJ1-2	NA	CASSSHQGAFIYGYTF
TRBV7-9	TRBJ2-1	NA	CASSLVSLASLTGDEQFF
TRBV28	TRBJ2-6	NA	CASSFGGGANVLTF
TRBV5-5	TRBJ1-4	NA	CASSSDRVQTNEKLFF